These T cell receptor beta chains were read from a single sample in a study of OX40 agonist ivuxolimab in advanced cancers. Clones were sequenced by immunoSEQ multiplex PCR, and TCRdb holds only the in-frame ones, with some missing. The profile shows tens of thousands of clones, roughly 84% of them singletons. Sequencing was performed on CD4+ or CD8+ T cells sorted from blood, taken in a trial of the OX40 agonist ivuxolimab. Receptors were obtained from an adult with an advanced solid tumor such as melanoma, head and neck, liver or kidney cancer. The CDR3 runs from the conserved cysteine through the conserved F or W. Fields, in order: J gene, V gene, clone size, D gene, CDR3 protein, CDR3 DNA. A D gene is named only where the DNA matches it firmly. Clone size appears in some rows only: once, few, many, or a class for an expanded clone.

TRBJ1-2 | TRBV5-4 | once | - | CASSLGGAQGDYGYTF | TGTGCCAGCAGCTTGGGAGGGGCGCAGGGCGACTATGGCTACACCTTC
TRBJ1-2 | TRBV18 | - | - | CASSPQGGYGYTF | TGTGCCAGCTCACCTCAGGGTGGCTATGGCTACACCTTC
TRBJ1-1 | TRBV5-5 | - | - | CASSLEGRATEAFF | TGTGCCAGCAGCTTGGAGGGCAGGGCGACTGAAGCTTTCTTT
TRBJ1-5 | TRBV19 | - | - | CASSILQGGNQPQHF | TGTGCCAGTAGTATCCTACAGGGAGGCAATCAGCCCCAGCATTTT
TRBJ2-7 | TRBV2 | - | - | CASSMDTYEQYF | TGTGCCAGCAGTATGGATACCTACGAGCAGTACTTC
TRBJ2-7 | TRBV7-9 | once | TRBD2 | CASSFPGLASEQYF | TGTGCCAGCAGCTTCCCGGGACTAGCAAGCGAGCAGTACTTC
TRBJ1-5 | TRBV6-1 | - | - | CASSEEGRPQHF | TGTGCCAGCAGTGAAGAGGGGAGGCCCCAGCATTTT
TRBJ2-1 | TRBV30 | - | - | CAWRQQGFYEQFF | TGTGCCTGGAGACAACAGGGATTTTATGAGCAGTTCTTC
TRBJ1-2 | TRBV5-1 | - | - | CASSLTEASYGYTF | TGCGCCAGCAGCTTAACGGAGGCATCCTATGGCTACACCTTC
TRBJ1-1 | TRBV6-1 | - | TRBD1 | CASRPDRGRLTEAFF | TGTGCCAGCAGGCCGGACAGGGGGAGGTTGACTGAAGCTTTCTTT
TRBJ2-2 | TRBV5-6 | - | TRBD1 | CASSPTGGADGELFF | TGTGCCAGCAGCCCGACAGGGGGCGCCGACGGGGAGCTGTTTTTT
TRBJ2-5 | TRBV7-9 | - | TRBD1 | CASSTVLLGTEKETQYF | TGTGCCAGCAGCACCGTACTACTCGGGACAGAAAAAGAGACCCAGTACTTC
TRBJ2-5 | TRBV7-9 | - | TRBD1 | CASSWGQLQETQYF | TGTGCCAGCAGCTGGGGACAGCTCCAAGAGACCCAGTACTTC
TRBJ2-5 | TRBV19 | - | TRBD2 | CASRKAAGAQETQYF | TGTGCCAGTAGGAAAGCAGCGGGAGCACAAGAGACCCAGTACTTC
TRBJ1-6 | TRBV7-8 | few | TRBD1 | CASSLGYRGGSYNSPLHF | TGTGCCAGCAGCTTAGGGTACAGGGGAGGCTCCTATAATTCACCCCTCCACTTT
TRBJ2-1 | TRBV11-3 | once | TRBD2 | CASSLASGGAEQFF | TGTGCCAGCAGCTTAGCTAGCGGGGGGGCTGAGCAGTTCTTC
TRBJ1-6 | TRBV2 | - | - | CASSPRGSELNSPLHF | TGTGCCAGCAGTCCTCGAGGGTCCGAACTTAATTCACCCCTCCACTTT
TRBJ1-2 | TRBV6-5 | - | TRBD1 | CASSRGQGAGYTF | TGTGCCAGCAGTAGAGGACAGGGGGCTGGCTACACCTTC
TRBJ1-1 | TRBV7-9 | few | - | CASSLSGVNTEAFF | TGTGCCAGCAGCTTATCAGGGGTGAACACTGAAGCTTTCTTT
TRBJ2-3 | TRBV5-1 | - | TRBD2 | CASSLGVLAGGADTQYF | TGCGCCAGCAGCTTGGGGGTCTTAGCGGGAGGCGCAGATACGCAGTATTTT
TRBJ2-6 | TRBV7-2 | - | - | CASSLQISGANVLTF | TGTGCCAGCAGCTTGCAAATCTCTGGGGCCAACGTCCTGACTTTC
TRBJ2-1 | TRBV11-2 | - | - | CASSTLNWENEQFF | TGTGCCAGCAGCACGCTCAACTGGGAGAATGAGCAGTTCTTC
TRBJ2-2 | TRBV19 | - | - | CASSIDEAYGGELFF | TGTGCCAGTAGTATAGATGAGGCCTACGGCGGGGAGCTGTTTTTT